This T cell receptor (beta chain) was sequenced for a study of beta chain features in type 1 diabetes. The study, taken as a whole, reports: Insertions at VDJ junctions were less frequent in type 1 diabetes patients. These patients also deleted more nucleotides at the same junctions. Whether HLA type influences TCRB rearrangement remained unresolved here. Type 1 diabetes patients had TCRB CDR3s that were shorter (moderately but significantly so) in all four CD4+ subsets.

In regard to this clone: Its antigen is unknown.

Heparinised blood was drawn once per donor, averaging approximately 0.12 L. Markers CD45RO/CCR7/CD25/CD127/CD95/CD27 served to sort CD4+ naive, central memory, regulatory and stem cell-like memory cells. Expressed TCRB transcripts were sequenced after all isolated RNA was converted to cDNA. Sequenced by immunoSEQ multiplex PCR; TCRdb stores in-frame clones only, minus some. The sample lists around 340,000 clones, approximately 10% occurring once. This clonotype was sampled from a man in his thirties or forties with type 1 diabetes. The sample was central memory CD4+ T cells from blood.

CDR3 coding DNA: TGTGCCAGCAGCGAGGGACAGGCCCAAACCTACGAGCAGTACTTC. Translation gives CASSEGQAQTYEQYF. The chain combines TRBV2 with TRBJ2-7; 8 nucleotides line up with TRBD1. CDR1 is SNHLY and CDR2 is FYNNEI in the germline V gene. The CDR3 totals 15 residues. Trimming at V came to 6 bases and at J to 2 bases, leaving 9 bases not matched to a gene.